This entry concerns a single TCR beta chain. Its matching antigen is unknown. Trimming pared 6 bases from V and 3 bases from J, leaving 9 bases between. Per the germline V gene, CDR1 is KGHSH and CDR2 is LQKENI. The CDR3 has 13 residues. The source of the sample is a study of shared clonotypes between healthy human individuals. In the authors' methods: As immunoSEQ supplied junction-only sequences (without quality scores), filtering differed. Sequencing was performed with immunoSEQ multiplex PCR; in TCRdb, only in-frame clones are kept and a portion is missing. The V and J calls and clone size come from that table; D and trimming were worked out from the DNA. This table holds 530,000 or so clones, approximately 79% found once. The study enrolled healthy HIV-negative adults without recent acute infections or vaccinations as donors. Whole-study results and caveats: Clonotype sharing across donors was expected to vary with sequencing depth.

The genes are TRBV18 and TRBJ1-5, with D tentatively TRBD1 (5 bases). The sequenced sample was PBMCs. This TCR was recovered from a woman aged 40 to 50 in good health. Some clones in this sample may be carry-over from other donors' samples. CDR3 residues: CASSRDPNQPQHF. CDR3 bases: TGTGCCAGCTCGCGGGACCCCAATCAGCCCCAGCATTTT.